This T cell receptor beta chain was retrieved from a study of T cell responses to AZD1222 COVID-19 vaccine. The CDR3 has 14 amino acids. With V trimmed by 6 bases and J by 6 bases, 10 bases remained unmatched. The germline CDR1 and CDR2 sequences are KGHSH and LQKENI. Findings of the study overall: Seropositive AZD1222 recipients at baseline numbered only five or six. Most donors were white British and more were female, and clonal diversity was possibly underestimated. Spike was spanned by vaccine-associated CD4 TCRs, which were dominant at 160-218 and 743-854.

Notes on this clone: What it binds is unknown.

Second-dose groups at about 4 or about 12 weeks were pooled. The method was immunoSEQ multiplex PCR; TCRdb's version includes in-frame clones alone and lacks a portion of them. The sample consists of 100,000 to 150,000 clones, around 90% of them appearing once. The sample was peripheral blood, taken 28 days after the second AZD1222 dose. The chain carries TRBV18 and TRBJ2-7; 8 nucleotides agree with TRBD1. The TCR was taken from an adult who received the AZD1222 COVID-19 vaccine. Here the CDR3 reads CASSLGQGTGEQYF. Written as DNA, the CDR3 is TGTGCCAGCTCCCTTGGACAGGGCACCGGCGAGCAGTACTTC.